This T cell receptor beta chain was documented in a study of radiotherapy plus CTLA-4 blockade in lung cancer. Study-level points and caveats: Radiotherapy was combined with ipilimumab, and tumor-derived TCR clones then expanded in blood.

Method: immunoSEQ multiplex PCR; TCRdb's copy keeps in-frame clones and lacks some. The sample shows about 120,000 clones, roughly 80% of them seen only once. Patients had chemo-refractory metastatic non-small-cell lung cancer and received focal radiation plus CTLA-4 blockade that used ipilimumab. The count of this clone is one. Its antigen remains unidentified. V lost 6 bases and J 1 base, leaving 18 bases between the germline ends. The V gene's germline CDR1 is SNHLY and CDR2 FYNNEI. CDR3 size: 16 residues. This specimen was peripheral blood, taken from a patient treated with radiotherapy plus ipilimumab. This sequence joins TRBV2 and TRBJ1-2; D perhaps matches TRBD1 (5 bases). This receptor was obtained from a human donor with non-small cell lung cancer that progressed on radiotherapy plus ipilimumab. Some clones in this sample may be carry-over from other donors' samples. The CDR3 region has the DNA TGTGCCAGCAGCCCTCAGGGAGTTTGGGGTAACTATGGCTACACCTTC. This encodes CASSPQGVWGNYGYTF.